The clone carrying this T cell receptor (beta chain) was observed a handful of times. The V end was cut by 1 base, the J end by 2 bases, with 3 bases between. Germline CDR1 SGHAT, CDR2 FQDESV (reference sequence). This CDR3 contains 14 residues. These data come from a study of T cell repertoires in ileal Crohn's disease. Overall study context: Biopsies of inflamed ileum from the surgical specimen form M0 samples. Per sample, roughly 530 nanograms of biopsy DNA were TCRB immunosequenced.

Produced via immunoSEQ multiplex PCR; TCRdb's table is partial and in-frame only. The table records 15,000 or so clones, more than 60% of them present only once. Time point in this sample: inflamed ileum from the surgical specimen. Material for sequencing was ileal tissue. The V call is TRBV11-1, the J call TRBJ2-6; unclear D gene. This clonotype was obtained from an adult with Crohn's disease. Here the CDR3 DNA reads TGTGCCAGCAGCTTAGAGGCTGGGGCCAACGTCCTGACTTTC. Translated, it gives CASSLEAGANVLTF.